This T cell receptor (beta chain) appears in the sequencing data of a study of CDR3 diversity in severe acne. One entry per CDR3 protein, called by TCRdb with MiXCR from the PCR reads. The sample consists of about 93,000 distinct CDR3 sequences, about 50% of them appearing once. The CDR3 region is 17 residues in length, termini included. With regard to this clonotype: The DNA is omitted, as the CDR3 cannot be located on it reliably, and the CDR3 follows TCRdb's listing.

This chain joins TRBV12-1 and TRBJ1-1. TRBV12-1 is assigned pseudogene status. The sample comprised blood. This TCR was recovered from a male donor in good health, serving as a control. Here the CDR3 reads CASSFYICSARDTGAFF.